This entry lists 29 T cell receptor beta chains sequenced from one sample in a study of T cell responses to AZD1222 COVID-19 vaccine. Some clones are missing from TCRdb's copy, which holds only in-frame ones; the method was immunoSEQ multiplex PCR. The sample has 100,000 to 150,000 clones; roughly 92% are singletons. Specimen: peripheral blood, collected on day 0 of AZD1222 vaccination. The receptors were gathered from an adult in good health.

This chain joins TRBV6-5 and TRBJ1-6; TRBD1 agrees at 9 bases. CDR1 is MNHEY, CDR2 SVGAGI, per germline. Losses at the gene ends were 8 bases for V and 12 bases for J; bases not matched to a gene: 8. This CDR3 is 13 amino acids long. CDR3 in DNA: TGTGCCAGCGCCGGGACAGGGAGGGAACCCCTCCACTTT. Translated, it gives CASAGTGREPLHF.

The chain uses TRBV5-6 and TRBJ2-1; 11 nucleotides align to TRBD2. After removal of 4 bases from V and 3 bases from J, the junction contained 9 bases not matched to a gene. CDR3 size: 17 residues. Germline loops: CDR1 SGHDT, CDR2 YYEEEE. This chain's CDR3 is CASSLRALAGGYNEQFF. CDR3 sequence (DNA): TGTGCCAGCAGCCTCCGCGCCCTAGCGGGGGGCTACAATGAGCAGTTCTTC.

J is TRBJ1-2 and V is TRBV12-3 or TRBV12-4; possible D gene TRBD1, 6 bases. V lost 5 bases to trimming and J lost 4 bases, with 11 bases between them. CDR3 length: 13 amino acids. CDR3 DNA: TGTGCCAGCAGTAACAGGGCCAGCTATGGCTACACCTTC. This sequence encodes CASSNRASYGYTF.

The V and J genes are TRBV2 and TRBJ1-5, with D perhaps matching TRBD1 (6 bases). V gave up 3 bases and J gave up 7 bases, with 13 bases separating them. The CDR3 is 14 residues long. Germline CDR1 SNHLY, CDR2 FYNNEI. The CDR3 loop reads CASSDEGDGQPQHF. The CDR3 DNA reads TGTGCCAGCAGTGATGAGGGGGACGGCCAGCCCCAGCATTTT.

This rearrangement joins TRBV9 to TRBJ2-3; 11 bases line up with TRBD2. V lost 2 bases, J lost 1 base, and 9 bases stayed unmatched. Germline V gene lookup returns CDR1 SGDLS and CDR2 YYNGEE. CDR3 length: 18 residues. In nucleotides, the CDR3 is TGTGCCAGCAGCGTTACTAGCGGGGGCCCCCGTCGCACAGATACGCAGTATTTT. Translated, it gives CASSVTSGGPRRTDTQYF.

This chain links TRBV2 with TRBJ1-5, with TRBD1 matching over 11 bases. The CDR3 has 16 residues. Trimming cost V 1 base and J 2 bases; bases outside gene matches: 1. CDR1 SNHLY and CDR2 FYNNEI come from the germline V gene. The CDR3 region is CASSEGTGGGNQPQHF. CDR3 sequence (DNA): TGTGCCAGCAGTGAAGGGACAGGGGGCGGCAATCAGCCCCAGCATTTT. The variable domain in full, completed from reference TRBV2 and TRBJ1-5, reads EPEVTQTPSHQVTQMGQEVILRCVPISNHLYFYWYRQILGQKVEFLVSFYNNEISEKSEIFDDQFSVERPDGSNFTLKIRSTKLEDSAMYFCASSEGTGGGNQPQHFGDGTRLSIL.

This sequence joins TRBV18 and TRBJ1-3; D is unresolved. V shed 0 bases and J shed 5 bases, with 5 bases lying between them. From germline, CDR1 is KGHSH and CDR2 LQKENI. There are 13 residues in the CDR3. The CDR3 DNA follows: TGTGCCAGCTCACCACCGGGGAGAAACACCATATATTTT. Amino acid sequence: CASSPPGRNTIYF.

This chain joins TRBV9 and TRBJ1-2, with 9 bases fitting TRBD1. CDR1 SGDLS and CDR2 YYNGEE come from the germline V gene. The CDR3 is 13 residues long. V lost 3 bases, J lost 5 bases, and 2 bases stayed unmatched. CDR3 sequence: CASSGQGGYGYTF. The DNA of the CDR3 is TGTGCCAGCAGCGGACAGGGGGGGTATGGCTACACCTTC.

The J gene is TRBJ1-1, the V gene TRBV6-5; 8 bases align to TRBD1. Germline V gene data show CDR1 as MNHEY and CDR2 as SVGAGI. V dropped 6 bases and J dropped 1; count of bases not matched to a gene: 4. CDR3 length equals 14 residues. The CDR3: CASRTGVTNTEAFF. In DNA form, the CDR3 reads TGTGCCAGCAGGACAGGGGTAACGAACACTGAAGCTTTCTTT.

The chain carries TRBV6-5 and TRBJ1-1; a weak D match, TRBD1 (5 bases). V lost 6 bases and J lost 2, with 16 bases in between. CDR1 is MNHEY and CDR2 is SVGAGI in the germline V gene. There are 15 residues in the CDR3. As DNA, the CDR3 is TGTGCCAGCAGCGAGATAAGGGACGGAAACACTGAAGCTTTCTTT. It is translated as CASSEIRDGNTEAFF.

The chain has TRBV5-4 and TRBJ2-3, with 13 bases that match TRBD2. The V and J ends lost 5 bases and 5 bases, in that order; junction bases with no gene match: 5. The length of the CDR3 is 15 residues. CDR1 and CDR2 (germline): SGHNT, YYREEE (reference sequence). CDR3 nucleotide sequence: TGTGCCAGCAGGAGACTAGCGGGAGGAGTAGATACGCAGTATTTT. Its translation is CASRRLAGGVDTQYF.

This chain joins TRBV5-1 and TRBJ2-5; 9 nucleotides agree with TRBD1. Germline CDR1 reads SGHRS; CDR2 reads YFSETQ. The CDR3 covers 15 residues. V lost 3 bases, J lost 7 bases, and 10 bases stayed unmatched. The CDR3, as DNA: TGCGCCAGCAGCTCGACAGGGGGGATTCGGGGGACCCAGTACTTC. The encoded protein is CASSSTGGIRGTQYF.

The chain has TRBV19 and TRBJ1-2, with 7 bases that match TRBD1. The V gene's germline CDR1 is LNHDA and CDR2 SQIVND (reference sequence). V gave up 6 bases and J gave up 6 bases; unmatched junction bases: 7. The CDR3 is made up of 13 amino acids. CDR3 loop: CASSTGQINGYTF. For the CDR3, the DNA is TGTGCCAGTAGCACGGGACAGATTAATGGCTACACCTTC. The variable domain in full, with the rest retrieved from reference TRBV19 and TRBJ1-2, is DGGITQSPKYLFRKEGQNVTLSCEQNLNHDAMYWYRQDPGQGLRLIYYSQIVNDFQKGDIAEGYSVSREKKESFPLTVTSAQKNPTAFYLCASSTGQINGYTFGSGTRLTVV.

This CDR3 is CAISESGGNQPQHF. The CDR3 bases are TGTGCCATCAGTGAGTCGGGCGGAAATCAGCCCCAGCATTTT. The V gene is TRBV10-3, the J gene TRBJ1-5; D is undetermined. V lost 0 bases, J lost 4 bases, and 7 bases lay in between. CDR1 ENHRY and CDR2 SYGVKD come from the germline V gene. CDR3 length: 14 residues.

The CDR3 loop is CASSLATDTEAFF. The CDR3 DNA reads TGTGCCAGCAGTTTAGCGACAGATACTGAAGCTTTCTTT. This chain links TRBV12-3 or TRBV12-4 with TRBJ1-1; possible D gene TRBD1, 5 bases. The CDR3 runs to 13 residues. The V end was cut by 0 bases, the J end by 5 bases, with 7 bases between.

The rearrangement uses TRBV11-3 and TRBJ2-3, with D tentatively TRBD1 or TRBD2 (5 bases each). This CDR3 has 13 amino acids. Germline V gene data show CDR1 as SGHNT and CDR2 as YENEEA. V was cut by 8 bases and J by 2 bases, with 11 bases left in between. CDR3 region: CASRRGYTDTQYF. DNA for the CDR3: TGTGCCAGCCGCCGGGGCTACACAGATACGCAGTATTTT.

This clone has only one observation. V usage is TRBV5-4 and J usage is TRBJ2-1; D may be TRBD1 (5 bases). The ends were cut back, 0 bases at V and 2 bases at J, with 9 bases in the middle. Germline-derived CDR1 and CDR2 are SGHNT and YYREEE (reference sequence). The CDR3 extends over 15 amino acids. This CDR3 reads CASSLDQGAYNEQFF. The CDR3, as DNA: TGTGCCAGCAGCTTGGATCAGGGCGCCTACAATGAGCAGTTCTTC. Together with reference TRBV5-4 and TRBJ2-1, the CDR3 gives the full variable domain: ETGVTQSPTHLIKTRGQQVTLRCSSQSGHNTVSWYQQALGQGPQFIFQYYREEENGRGNFPPRFSGLQFPNYSSELNVNALELDDSALYLCASSLDQGAYNEQFFGPGTRLTVL.

The chain uses TRBV29-1 and TRBJ1-1; weak D call: TRBD1 (5 bases). The CDR3 totals 13 residues. The germline gives CDR1 SQVTM, CDR2 ANQGSEA. V was pared by 7 bases and J by 0 bases, with 12 bases between. The CDR3 DNA sequence: TGCAGCGCCTTAGGGACGGTGAACACTGAAGCTTTCTTT. This translates into CSALGTVNTEAFF.

This chain connects TRBV7-9 to TRBJ2-2, with a weak D call TRBD2 (6 bases). In germline, CDR1 is SEHNR, CDR2 FQNEAQ (reference sequence). The CDR3 is 15 residues long. Trimming stripped 5 bases from V and 4 bases from J, with 14 bases between. The DNA for the CDR3 is TGTGCCAGCAGCCTGGCCGGGGGTAGCACCGGGGAGCTGTTTTTT. Its protein product is CASSLAGGSTGELFF.

The gene calls are TRBV19 and TRBJ1-5; 9 nucleotides agree with TRBD1. The V segment lost 8 bases and the J segment 5 bases; nucleotides outside the gene matches: 16. Germline V CDR1 and CDR2: LNHDA, SQIVND (reference sequence). The CDR3 spans 17 residues. CDR3 sequence reads: CASLTGGSTIGDQPQHF. The CDR3 DNA reads TGTGCCAGTTTAACAGGGGGCTCTACCATTGGAGATCAGCCCCAGCATTTT. Full variable domain (rest looked up from reference TRBV19 and TRBJ1-5): DGGITQSPKYLFRKEGQNVTLSCEQNLNHDAMYWYRQDPGQGLRLIYYSQIVNDFQKGDIAEGYSVSREKKESFPLTVTSAQKNPTAFYLCASLTGGSTIGDQPQHFGDGTRLSIL.

The chain couples TRBV2 to TRBJ1-5, with 9 bases lining up with TRBD1. With V trimmed by 6 bases and J by 7 bases, 10 bases remained unmatched. This CDR3 comprises 15 residues. Germline V gives CDR1 SNHLY, CDR2 FYNNEI. The CDR3 region has the DNA TGTGCCAGCAGAGGAGGGACAGGGATTTGGCAGCCCCAGCATTTT. Protein product: CASRGGTGIWQPQHF.

The V gene is TRBV7-9, the J gene TRBJ1-1; D not certain. The CDR3 has 18 amino acids. Germline V gives CDR1 SEHNR, CDR2 FQNEAQ (reference sequence). V lost 5 bases to trimming and J lost 4 bases, with 26 bases between them. This CDR3 reads CASSPVFGSGSMGTEAFF. CDR3 DNA: TGTGCCAGCAGCCCGGTTTTCGGCAGTGGCTCCATGGGCACTGAAGCTTTCTTT.

V is TRBV13 and J is TRBJ2-3; maybe TRBD1 (5 bases). Germline CDR1 and CDR2: PRHDT and FYEKMQ (reference sequence). CDR3 length: 14 residues. The V end was cut by 1 base, the J end by 0 bases, with 5 bases between. Here the CDR3 DNA reads TGTGCCAGCAGCTTAGACAGGAGCACAGATACGCAGTATTTT. Its translation: CASSLDRSTDTQYF.

The chain employs TRBV6-1 and TRBJ1-5; 7 nucleotides match TRBD1. With V trimmed by 3 bases and J by 2 bases, 4 bases remained unmatched. Germline values: CDR1 MNHNS, CDR2 SASEGT. This CDR3 is 15 amino acids long. CDR3 sequence: CASSETGLRNQPQHF. The CDR3 bases are TGTGCCAGCAGTGAGACAGGGTTGCGCAATCAGCCCCAGCATTTT.

The J gene is TRBJ2-5, the V gene TRBV11-2; the match to TRBD2 covers 10 bases. CDR1 SGHAT and CDR2 FQNNGV come from the germline V gene. V dropped 3 bases and J dropped 4; count of bases not matched to a gene: 8. There are 16 residues in the CDR3. The CDR3 protein is CASSFPGLAMRETQYF. The CDR3 DNA is TGTGCCAGCAGCTTCCCGGGACTAGCGATGCGAGAGACCCAGTACTTC. Complete variable domain (other parts from reference TRBV11-2 and TRBJ2-5): EAGVAQSPRYKIIEKRQSVAFWCNPISGHATLYWYQQILGQGPKLLIQFQNNGVVDDSQLPKDRFSAERLKGVDSTLKIQPAKLEDSAVYLCASSFPGLAMRETQYFGPGTRLLVL.

About this clone itself: The junction and the germline gene differ at one end; a read error may be behind it. The V gene is TRBV2, the J gene TRBJ2-6; 7 bases are shared with TRBD1. Germline CDR1 and CDR2: SNHLY and FYNNEI. CDR3 size: 19 residues. CDR3 amino acids: CASREDRVGYLSGANVLTF. The CDR3, as DNA: TGTGCCAGCAGGGAAGACAGGGTAGGGTACCTCTCTGGGGCCAACGTCCTGACTTTC.

The chain recombines TRBV5-1 with TRBJ1-1; TRBD1 matches at 8 bases. The trim removed 0 bases at V and 0 bases at J, leaving 1 base unmatched. Germline CDR1 SGHRS, CDR2 YFSETQ. The CDR3 is 15 residues long. The CDR3 is CASSLGTGLNTEAFF. CDR3 nucleotides: TGCGCCAGCAGCTTGGGGACAGGGCTGAACACTGAAGCTTTCTTT.

The chain links TRBV5-4 to TRBJ2-5, with a possible D match to TRBD2 (6 bases). The V end lost 3 bases, the J end lost 0 bases, and 9 bases lay between the germline ends. Per the germline V gene, CDR1 is SGHNT and CDR2 is YYREEE (reference sequence). The CDR3 spans 14 residues. CDR3 DNA sequence: TGTGCCAGCAGCTCTGGGACTTACCAAGAGACCCAGTACTTC. It encodes CASSSGTYQETQYF. Full variable domain (outside the CDR3, taken from reference TRBV5-4 and TRBJ2-5): ETGVTQSPTHLIKTRGQQVTLRCSSQSGHNTVSWYQQALGQGPQFIFQYYREEENGRGNFPPRFSGLQFPNYSSELNVNALELDDSALYLCASSSGTYQETQYFGPGTRLLVL.

J is TRBJ1-5 and V is TRBV5-1; the match to TRBD1 covers 7 bases. Germline CDR1 and CDR2: SGHRS and YFSETQ. The CDR3 contains 14 residues. V shed 7 bases, J shed 5 bases, and the junction held 9 bases outside the gene matches. The chain's CDR3 is CASAWRGRDQPQHF. The CDR3 DNA sequence: TGCGCCAGCGCCTGGAGGGGGCGCGATCAGCCCCAGCATTTT.